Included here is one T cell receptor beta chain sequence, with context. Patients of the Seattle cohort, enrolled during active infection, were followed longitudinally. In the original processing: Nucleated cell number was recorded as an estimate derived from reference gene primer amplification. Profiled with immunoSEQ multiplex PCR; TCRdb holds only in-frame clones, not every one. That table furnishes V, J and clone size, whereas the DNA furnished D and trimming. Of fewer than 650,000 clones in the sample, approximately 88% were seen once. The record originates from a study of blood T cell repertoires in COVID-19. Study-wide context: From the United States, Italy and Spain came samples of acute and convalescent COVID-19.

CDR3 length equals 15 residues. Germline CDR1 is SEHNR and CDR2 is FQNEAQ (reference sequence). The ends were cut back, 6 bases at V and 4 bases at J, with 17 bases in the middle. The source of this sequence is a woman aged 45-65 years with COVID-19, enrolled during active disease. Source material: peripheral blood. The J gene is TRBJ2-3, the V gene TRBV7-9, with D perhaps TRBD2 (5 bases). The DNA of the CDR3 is TGTGCCAGCAGGTCCCGAGTCGCAGCGGCAGATACGCAGTATTTT. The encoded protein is CASRSRVAAADTQYF.